This TCR beta chain was recovered during a study of shared clonotypes between healthy human individuals. Each subset's genomic DNA was split evenly across several immunoSEQ plates. Assay: immunoSEQ multiplex PCR; the TCRdb copy retains only in-frame clones and omits some. This table holds millions of clones, about 93% found once. V gave up 1 base and J gave up 2 bases, with 8 bases separating them. The CDR3 consists of 14 residues. CDR1 is SNHLY, CDR2 FYNNEI, per germline. Naive CD8 cells, CD45RO-negative and positively selected for CCR7, excluded terminally differentiated effector memory CD45RA+ cells.

The TCR sequence derives from a man in his late teens or twenties in good health. Some clones in this sample may be carry-over from other donors' samples. V gene TRBV2 combines with J gene TRBJ1-2; TRBD1 might be the D (5 bases). Sequencing used naive CD8+ T cells from PBMCs. Here the CDR3 DNA reads TGTGCCAGCAGTGAAGTAGGGGTGAACTATGGCTACACCTTC. Translation: CASSEVGVNYGYTF.